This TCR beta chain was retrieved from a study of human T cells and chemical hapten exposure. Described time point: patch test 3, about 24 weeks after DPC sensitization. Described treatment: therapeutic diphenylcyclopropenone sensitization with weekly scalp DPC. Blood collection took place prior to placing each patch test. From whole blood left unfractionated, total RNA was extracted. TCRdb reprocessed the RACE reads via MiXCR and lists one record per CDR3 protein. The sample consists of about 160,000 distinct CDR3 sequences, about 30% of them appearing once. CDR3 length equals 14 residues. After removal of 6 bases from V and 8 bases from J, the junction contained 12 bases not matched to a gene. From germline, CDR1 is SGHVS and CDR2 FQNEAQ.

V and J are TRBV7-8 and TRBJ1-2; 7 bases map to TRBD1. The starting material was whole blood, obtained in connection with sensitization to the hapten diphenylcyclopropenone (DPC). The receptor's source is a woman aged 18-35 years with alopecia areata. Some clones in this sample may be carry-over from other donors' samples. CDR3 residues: CASSADRVSEGYTF. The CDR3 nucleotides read TGTGCCAGCAGTGCCGACAGGGTCTCGGAGGGCTACACCTTC.